This entry concerns a single T cell receptor beta chain. The record originates from a study of blood T cell repertoires in COVID-19. Overall study context: Samples of COVID-19 (acute and convalescent) were obtained from the United States, Italy and Spain. The cDNA or gDNA used as material had been derived from T cells, B-cell-depleted T cells, or PBMCs.

This CDR3 has 15 amino acids. Germline V gives CDR1 SNHLY, CDR2 FYNNEI. Trimming removed 7 bases from V and 3 bases from J; junction bases left unmatched: 7. Original processing methods: Counts of nucleated cells, estimated from reference gene primer amplification, were obtained. This table comes from immunoSEQ multiplex PCR, and its TCRdb copy is limited to in-frame clones, with some not included. That table supplies the V and J calls and clone size; D and trimming were determined from the DNA. The repertoire has 200,000 to 300,000 clones, roughly 84% of them found once; the top ten carry 1.5% to 1.9%.

This TCR derives from a woman aged 40 to 50 who had recovered from COVID-19. This chain uses TRBV2 with TRBJ1-5, with TRBD1 identical over 9 bases. The sample taken for sequencing was peripheral blood. CDR3 region: CASTQGQGFNQPQHF. In nucleotides, the CDR3 is TGTGCCAGCACCCAGGGACAGGGTTTCAATCAGCCCCAGCATTTT. The full variable domain, rest sourced from reference TRBV2 and TRBJ1-5, is EPEVTQTPSHQVTQMGQEVILRCVPISNHLYFYWYRQILGQKVEFLVSFYNNEISEKSEIFDDQFSVERPDGSNFTLKIRSTKLEDSAMYFCASTQGQGFNQPQHFGDGTRLSIL.